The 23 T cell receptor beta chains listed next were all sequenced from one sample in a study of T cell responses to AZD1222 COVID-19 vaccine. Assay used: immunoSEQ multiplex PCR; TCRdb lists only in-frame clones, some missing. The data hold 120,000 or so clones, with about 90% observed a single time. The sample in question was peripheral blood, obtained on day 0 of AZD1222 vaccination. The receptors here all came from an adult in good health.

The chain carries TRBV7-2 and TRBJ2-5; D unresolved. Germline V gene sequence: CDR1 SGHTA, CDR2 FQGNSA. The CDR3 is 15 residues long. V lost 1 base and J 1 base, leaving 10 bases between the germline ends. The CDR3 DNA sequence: TGTGCCAGCAGCTTAGTTCCGGGCCCCCAAGAGACCCAGTACTTC. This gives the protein CASSLVPGPQETQYF.

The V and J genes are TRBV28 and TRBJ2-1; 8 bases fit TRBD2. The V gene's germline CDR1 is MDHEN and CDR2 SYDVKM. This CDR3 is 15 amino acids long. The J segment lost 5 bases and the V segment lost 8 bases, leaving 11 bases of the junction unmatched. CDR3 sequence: CASHGAGGQDNEQFF. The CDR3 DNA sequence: TGTGCCAGCCATGGGGCGGGGGGCCAGGACAATGAGCAGTTCTTC. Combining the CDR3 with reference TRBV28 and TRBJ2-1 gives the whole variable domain DVKVTQSSRYLVKRTGEKVFLECVQDMDHENMFWYRQDPGLGLRLIYFSYDVKMKEKGDIPEGYSVSREKKERFSLILESASTNQTSMYLCASHGAGGQDNEQFFGPGTRLTVL.

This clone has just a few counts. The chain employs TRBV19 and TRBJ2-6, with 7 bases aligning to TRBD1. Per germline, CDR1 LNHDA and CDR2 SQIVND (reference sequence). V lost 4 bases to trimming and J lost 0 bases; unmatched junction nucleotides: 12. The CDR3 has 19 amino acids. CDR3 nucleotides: TGTGCCAGTAGTAAAAGGCCCAGGGGGTCCAGCTCTGGGGCCAACGTCCTGACTTTC. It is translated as CASSKRPRGSSSGANVLTF.

The CDR3 DNA reads TGCAGCGCCCCGGGACAGGCCAACACTGAAGCTTTCTTT. It translates to CSAPGQANTEAFF. The chain has TRBV29-1 and TRBJ1-1; 8 nucleotides match TRBD1. The CDR3 consists of 13 residues. Trimming at V came to 7 bases and at J to 2 bases, leaving 6 bases not matched to a gene. The germline V gene has CDR1 SQVTM and CDR2 ANQGSEA.

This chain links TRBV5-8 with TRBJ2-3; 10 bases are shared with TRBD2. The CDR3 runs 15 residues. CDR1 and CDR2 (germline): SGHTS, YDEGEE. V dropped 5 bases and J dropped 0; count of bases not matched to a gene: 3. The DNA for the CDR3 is TGTGCCAGCAGTCGACTAGCGGGTAGCACAGATACGCAGTATTTT. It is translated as CASSRLAGSTDTQYF.

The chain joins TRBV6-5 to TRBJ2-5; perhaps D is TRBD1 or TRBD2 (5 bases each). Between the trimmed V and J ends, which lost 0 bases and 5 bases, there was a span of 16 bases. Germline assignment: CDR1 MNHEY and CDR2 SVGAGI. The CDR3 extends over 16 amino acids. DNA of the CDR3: TGTGCCAGCAGTTACTCCCTCGGGACGATGATTGAGACCCAGTACTTC. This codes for CASSYSLGTMIETQYF.

This chain's CDR3 is CASSPNSVANYGYTF. The CDR3 DNA reads as TGTGCCAGCTCACCAAACAGCGTCGCTAACTATGGCTACACCTTC. The chain recombines TRBV18 with TRBJ1-2; the D is unclear. V was clipped by 2 bases and J by 0 bases, with 10 bases between them. The germline V gene encodes CDR1 KGHSH and CDR2 LQKENI. This CDR3 is built from 15 residues.

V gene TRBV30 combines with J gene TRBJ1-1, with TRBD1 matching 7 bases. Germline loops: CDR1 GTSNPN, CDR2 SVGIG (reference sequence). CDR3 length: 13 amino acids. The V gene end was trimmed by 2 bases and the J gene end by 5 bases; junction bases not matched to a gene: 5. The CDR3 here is CAWSLQGGTEAFF. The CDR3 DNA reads TGTGCCTGGAGTCTCCAGGGGGGGACTGAAGCTTTCTTT.

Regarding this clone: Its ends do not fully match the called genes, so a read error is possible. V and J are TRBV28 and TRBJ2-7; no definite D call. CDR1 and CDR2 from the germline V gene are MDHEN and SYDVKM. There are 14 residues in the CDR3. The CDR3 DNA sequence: TGTGCCAGCAGTTCTCAGAGAACCTCTTACGGGCAGTACTTC. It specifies CASSSQRTSYGQYF.

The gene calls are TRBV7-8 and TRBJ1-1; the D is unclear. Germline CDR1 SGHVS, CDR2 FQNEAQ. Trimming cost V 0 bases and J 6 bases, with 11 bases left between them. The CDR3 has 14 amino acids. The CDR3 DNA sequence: TGTGCCAGCAGCTTAGCCTTGGGGAGCCCTGAAGCTTTCTTT. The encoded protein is CASSLALGSPEAFF.

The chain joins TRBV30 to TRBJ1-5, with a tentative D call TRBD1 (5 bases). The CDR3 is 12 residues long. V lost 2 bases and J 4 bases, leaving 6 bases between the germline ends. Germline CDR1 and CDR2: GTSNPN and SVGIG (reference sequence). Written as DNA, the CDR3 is TGTGCCTGGAGTAGGGGTAATCAGCCCCAGCATTTT. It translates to CAWSRGNQPQHF.

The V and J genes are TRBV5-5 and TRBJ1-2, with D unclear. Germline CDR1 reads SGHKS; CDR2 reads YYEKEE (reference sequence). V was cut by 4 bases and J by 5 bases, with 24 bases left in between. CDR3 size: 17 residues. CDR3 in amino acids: CASSALSLQRRRYGYTF. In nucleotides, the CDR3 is TGTGCCAGCAGCGCGTTGTCCCTCCAGAGACGGAGATATGGCTACACCTTC.

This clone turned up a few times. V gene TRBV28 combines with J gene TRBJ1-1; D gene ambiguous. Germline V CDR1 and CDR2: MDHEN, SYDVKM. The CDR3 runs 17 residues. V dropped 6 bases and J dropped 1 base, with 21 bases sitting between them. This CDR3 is CASSILRASEGNTEAFF. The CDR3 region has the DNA TGTGCCAGCAGCATCCTCCGGGCCTCGGAGGGGAACACTGAAGCTTTCTTT.

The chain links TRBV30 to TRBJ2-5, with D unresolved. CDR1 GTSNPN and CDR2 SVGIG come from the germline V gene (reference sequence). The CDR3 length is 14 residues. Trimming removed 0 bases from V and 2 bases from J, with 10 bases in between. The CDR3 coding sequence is TGTGCCTGGAGTGTACGGCCAGGACAAGAGACCCAGTACTTC. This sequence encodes CAWSVRPGQETQYF.

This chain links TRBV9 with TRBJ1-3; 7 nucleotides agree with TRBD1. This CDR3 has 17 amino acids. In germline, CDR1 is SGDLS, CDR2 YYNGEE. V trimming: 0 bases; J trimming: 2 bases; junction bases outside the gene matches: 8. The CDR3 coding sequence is TGTGCCAGCAGCGTAGTAGCTGGGGGGACAGCTGGAAACACCATATATTTT. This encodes CASSVVAGGTAGNTIYF.

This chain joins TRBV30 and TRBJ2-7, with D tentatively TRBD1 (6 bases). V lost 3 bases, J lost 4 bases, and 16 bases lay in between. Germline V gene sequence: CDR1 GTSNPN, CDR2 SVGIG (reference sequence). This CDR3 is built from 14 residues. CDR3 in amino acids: CAWSGQLFNYEQYF. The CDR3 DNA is TGTGCCTGGAGCGGACAGCTCTTCAATTACGAGCAGTACTTC.

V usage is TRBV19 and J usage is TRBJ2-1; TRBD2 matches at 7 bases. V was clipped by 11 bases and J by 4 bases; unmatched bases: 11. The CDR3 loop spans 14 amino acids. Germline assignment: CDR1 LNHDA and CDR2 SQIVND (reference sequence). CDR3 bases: TGTGCCTCTCGAACCCGCGGGGGTTACAATGAGCAGTTCTTC. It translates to CASRTRGGYNEQFF.

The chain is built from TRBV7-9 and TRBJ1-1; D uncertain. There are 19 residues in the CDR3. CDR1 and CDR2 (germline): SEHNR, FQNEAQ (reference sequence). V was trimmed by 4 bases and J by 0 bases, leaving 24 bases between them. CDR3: CASSSQGRLWGLVNTEAFF. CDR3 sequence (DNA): TGTGCCAGCAGCTCCCAAGGTCGGCTTTGGGGTCTGGTGAACACTGAAGCTTTCTTT.

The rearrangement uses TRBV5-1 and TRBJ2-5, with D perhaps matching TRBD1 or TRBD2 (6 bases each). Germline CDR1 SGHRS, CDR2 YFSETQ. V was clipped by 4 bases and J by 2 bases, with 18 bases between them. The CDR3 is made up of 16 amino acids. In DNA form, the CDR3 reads TGCGCCAGCAGCCCGAAGGGGGGTCCGCGGCAAGAGACCCAGTACTTC. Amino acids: CASSPKGGPRQETQYF. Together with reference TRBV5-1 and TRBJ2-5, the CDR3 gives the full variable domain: KAGVTQTPRYLIKTRGQQVTLSCSPISGHRSVSWYQQTPGQGLQFLFEYFSETQRNKGNFPGRFSGRQFSNSRSEMNVSTLELGDSALYLCASSPKGGPRQETQYFGPGTRLLVL.

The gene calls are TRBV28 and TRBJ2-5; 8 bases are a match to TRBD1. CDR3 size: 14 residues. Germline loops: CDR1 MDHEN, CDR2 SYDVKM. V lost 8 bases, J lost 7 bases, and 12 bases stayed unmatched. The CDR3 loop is CASQTGVGFVTQYF. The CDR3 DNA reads TGTGCCAGCCAGACAGGGGTTGGCTTTGTGACCCAGTACTTC. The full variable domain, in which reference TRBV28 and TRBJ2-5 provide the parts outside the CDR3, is DVKVTQSSRYLVKRTGEKVFLECVQDMDHENMFWYRQDPGLGLRLIYFSYDVKMKEKGDIPEGYSVSREKKERFSLILESASTNQTSMYLCASQTGVGFVTQYFGPGTRLLVL.

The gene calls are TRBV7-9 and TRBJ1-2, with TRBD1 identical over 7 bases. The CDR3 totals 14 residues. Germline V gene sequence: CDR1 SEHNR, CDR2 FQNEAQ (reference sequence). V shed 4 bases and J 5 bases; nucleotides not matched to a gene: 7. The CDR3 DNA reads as TGTGCCAGCAGCTCGACAGGGCGAAAGTATGGCTACACCTTC. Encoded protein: CASSSTGRKYGYTF.

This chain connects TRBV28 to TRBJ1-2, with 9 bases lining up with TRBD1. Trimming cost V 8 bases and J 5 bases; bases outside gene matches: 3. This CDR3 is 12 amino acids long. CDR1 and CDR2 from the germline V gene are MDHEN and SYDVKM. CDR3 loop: CASRDREYGYTF. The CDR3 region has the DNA TGTGCCAGCCGGGACAGGGAATATGGCTACACCTTC.

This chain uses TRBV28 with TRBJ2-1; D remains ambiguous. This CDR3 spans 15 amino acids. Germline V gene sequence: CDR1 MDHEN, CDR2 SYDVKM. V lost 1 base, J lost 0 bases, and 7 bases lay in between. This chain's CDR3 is CASSLSRTSYNEQFF. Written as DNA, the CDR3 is TGTGCCAGCAGTTTATCGCGGACCTCCTACAATGAGCAGTTCTTC.